This T cell receptor beta chain was obtained from a study of blood T cells in healthy people across ages. General study results and limits: Unknown donor CMV status possibly confounded expanded clonotype changes.

Concerning this clonotype itself: The antigen remains undetermined.

A second about 7 to 11 cycle PCR used barcoded and J-beta primers. Using its own MiXCR run on the 5' RACE reads, TCRdb lists one record per CDR3 protein. The sample shows 540,000 or so distinct CDR3 sequences, approximately 25% of them seen only once. This CDR3 is 14 amino acids long. Trimming pared 3 bases from V and 4 bases from J, leaving 16 bases between. Germline lookup yields CDR1 DFQATT and CDR2 SNEGSKA (reference sequence). Each donor supplied approximately 10 milliliters of peripheral blood. These same records also appear under a second study, on T cells of mothers and their children.

The chain has TRBV20-1 and TRBJ2-7, with D tentatively TRBD2 (5 bases). The source of this sequence is a boy between 10 and 17 years old in good health. Sequenced material: blood. This chain's CDR3 is CSASLATRQYEQYF. The CDR3 DNA sequence: TGCAGTGCTAGTCTAGCAACCAGACAATACGAGCAGTACTTC.